These 28 T cell receptor beta chains were all obtained from the same sample, sequenced in a study of T cells after yellow fever vaccination (dated by TCRdb to about 2019). The treatment or condition label on this specimen signifies: live attenuated yellow fever vaccine strain. The library was made by 5' RACE. TCRdb records Illumina HiSeq 2500 as the sequencer. TCRdb applied fastp at Q25 and MiXCR to the public reads, then kept only in-frame beta chains. Under each unique CDR3 protein, matching rows form one entry showing the most common genes and DNA. The sample includes over 70,000 distinct CDR3 sequences, with almost 8% observed a single time. Of the sample, around 38% is held by the ten largest clones. The sample here was CD8+ T cells sorted from PBMCs, taken on the day of the yellow fever booster vaccination. Source of these receptors: a young man who received the YFV17D yellow fever vaccine.

The rearrangement links TRBV20-1 to TRBJ2-7, with D possibly matching TRBD1 (5 bases). Per germline, CDR1 DFQATT and CDR2 SNEGSKA (reference sequence). V lost 0 bases to trimming and J lost 4 bases, with 22 bases between them. The CDR3 extends over 17 amino acids. CDR3 in DNA: TGCAGTGCTAGAGATGGGTTGGCCGGCAGGGCCTGGTACGAGCAGTACTTC. Translation gives CSARDGLAGRAWYEQYF.

This clonotype was seen a few times. The chain employs TRBV7-6 and TRBJ2-1; TRBD2 matches at 11 bases. J was trimmed by 1 base and V by 3 bases; bases with no gene match: 8. Germline CDR1 reads SGHVS; CDR2 reads FNYEAQ. This CDR3 contains 18 residues. CDR3 in DNA: TGTGCCAGCAGCTTTACGGGACTAGCGGACCAATCCTACAATGAGCAGTTCTTC. Residues: CASSFTGLADQSYNEQFF.

The sample holds a few counts of this clonotype. The genes are TRBV3-1 and TRBJ2-3; 8 bases are a match to TRBD2. The CDR3 extends over 18 amino acids. V was pared by 0 bases and J by 1 base, with 9 bases of the junction left unmatched. Germline lookup yields CDR1 LGHDT and CDR2 YNNKEL (reference sequence). The CDR3 sequence is CASSQDTVSGIGTDTQYF. The CDR3 bases are TGTGCCAGCAGCCAAGATACGGTTAGCGGGATCGGCACAGATACGCAGTATTTT.

This clonotype was counted ten times or more. The rearrangement links TRBV14 to TRBJ2-5; the D is unclear. V was pared by 0 bases and J by 5 bases, with 10 bases between. The CDR3 loop spans 14 amino acids. Germline V CDR1 and CDR2: SGHDN, FVKESK. CDR3 protein: CASSQDRLQETQYF. For the CDR3, the DNA is TGTGCCAGCAGCCAAGATCGGCTACAGGAGACCCAGTACTTC.

The chain uses TRBV6-5 and TRBJ2-2; the match to TRBD1 covers 7 bases. The CDR3 has 14 residues. The germline V gene encodes CDR1 MNHEY and CDR2 SVGAGI. The ends lost 0 bases at V and 6 bases at J; junction bases unmatched: 1. CDR3 loop: CASSYSQGAGELFF. The CDR3 coding sequence is TGTGCCAGCAGTTACTCCCAGGGGGCCGGGGAGCTGTTTTTT.

This clonotype turned up a few times. The chain recombines TRBV28 with TRBJ2-3; D possibly corresponds to TRBD2 (6 bases). This CDR3 region has 13 residues. CDR1 is MDHEN and CDR2 is SYDVKM in the germline V gene. V was pared by 10 bases and J by 6 bases, with 17 bases between. The CDR3 nucleotides read TGTGCCACCCCGGGGGACCACGCGGATACGCAGTATTTT. Translating gives CATPGDHADTQYF. The full variable domain, with the rest looked up from reference TRBV28 and TRBJ2-3, is DVKVTQSSRYLVKRTGEKVFLECVQDMDHENMFWYRQDPGLGLRLIYFSYDVKMKEKGDIPEGYSVSREKKERFSLILESASTNQTSMYLCATPGDHADTQYFGPGTRLTVL.

This clonotype has just a few counts. The chain uses TRBV15 and TRBJ2-7; TRBD2 matches 9 bases. The CDR3 runs to 17 residues. Germline CDR1 LNHNV, CDR2 YYDKDF (reference sequence). V dropped 0 bases and J dropped 6; count of bases not matched to a gene: 12. The CDR3 DNA reads TGTGCCACCAGCAGAGATGGCCCTTTAGCGGGAGAGGTCGAGCAGTACTTC. It encodes CATSRDGPLAGEVEQYF.

This chain connects TRBV9 to TRBJ2-7; 8 bases are shared with TRBD1. V dropped 1 base and J dropped 6; count of bases not matched to a gene: 6. CDR1 SGDLS and CDR2 YYNGEE come from the germline V gene. The CDR3 loop spans 14 amino acids. The CDR3 region is CASSVRGQGAEQYF. CDR3 sequence (DNA): TGTGCCAGCAGCGTACGAGGACAGGGAGCCGAGCAGTACTTC.

This clonotype came up a few times. The chain is built from TRBV27 and TRBJ2-7, with 8 bases fitting TRBD1. CDR1 MNHEY and CDR2 SMNVEV come from the germline V gene (reference sequence). The CDR3 is 15 amino acids. Losses at the gene ends were 1 base for V and 3 bases for J; bases not matched to a gene: 5. CDR3 region: CASSLYGQGLYEQYF. DNA for the CDR3: TGTGCCAGCAGTTTATATGGACAGGGCCTCTACGAGCAGTACTTC.

In this sample, this clonotype turned up a few times. The rearrangement links TRBV7-3 to TRBJ2-7; 10 positions match TRBD2. CDR3 length: 16 amino acids. The trim removed 5 bases at V and 6 bases at J, leaving 13 bases unmatched. The germline V gene encodes CDR1 SGHTA and CDR2 FQGTGA. DNA for the CDR3: TGTGCCAGCAGCCAAGGCCCAGCGGGAGGGACTTCCGAGCAGTACTTC. Encoded protein: CASSQGPAGGTSEQYF.

This clonotype has ten or more counts. V is TRBV9 and J is TRBJ2-2; tentative D call: TRBD2 (6 bases). In germline, CDR1 is SGDLS, CDR2 YYNGEE. The CDR3 has 14 residues. The V end lost 5 bases, the J end lost 6 bases, and 14 bases lay between the germline ends. The CDR3 protein is CASSSGLRPGELFF. The CDR3 DNA sequence: TGTGCCAGCAGTTCGGGACTTCGTCCCGGGGAGCTGTTTTTT.

This clonotype has a handful of counts. The J gene is TRBJ1-2, the V gene TRBV5-1; D uncertain. This CDR3 is built from 16 residues. Germline V gene sequence: CDR1 SGHRS, CDR2 YFSETQ. V was cut by 0 bases and J by 6 bases, with 18 bases left in between. The CDR3 DNA follows: TGCGCCAGCAGCTTGGAGGCTCATCGGTCGGGTCATGGCTACACCTTC. It is translated as CASSLEAHRSGHGYTF. Drawing the rest from reference TRBV5-1 and TRBJ1-2, the complete variable domain is KAGVTQTPRYLIKTRGQQVTLSCSPISGHRSVSWYQQTPGQGLQFLFEYFSETQRNKGNFPGRFSGRQFSNSRSEMNVSTLELGDSALYLCASSLEAHRSGHGYTFGSGTRLTVV.

The chain carries TRBV27 and TRBJ2-6; D is unclear. The V end was cut by 5 bases, the J end by 0 bases, with 8 bases between. Germline lookup yields CDR1 MNHEY and CDR2 SMNVEV (reference sequence). This CDR3 is built from 15 residues. The DNA of the CDR3 is TGTGCCAGCAGTCTTATCTCCTCTGGGGCCAACGTCCTGACTTTC. Its protein product is CASSLISSGANVLTF.

This clonotype was counted many times. The chain has TRBV27 and TRBJ2-1; 7 nucleotides line up with TRBD2. CDR3 size: 15 residues. Unmatched junction bases numbered 5, after V lost 2 bases and J lost 4 bases. Germline V gives CDR1 MNHEY, CDR2 SMNVEV (reference sequence). CDR3 in amino acids: CASSLGSGTYNEQFF. In DNA form, the CDR3 reads TGTGCCAGCAGTTTAGGGAGCGGGACTTACAATGAGCAGTTCTTC.

The rearrangement links TRBV12-3 or TRBV12-4 to TRBJ2-7; 8 bases match TRBD2. CDR3 length: 16 amino acids. The V and J ends lost 6 bases and 6 bases, in that order; junction bases with no gene match: 16. As DNA, the CDR3 is TGTGCCAGCAGCATCTTCGGGACTAGTCGACTCGGCGAGCAGTACTTC. Translating gives CASSIFGTSRLGEQYF.

The sample holds many counts of this clonotype. The chain carries TRBV27 and TRBJ2-7; D may be TRBD1 (6 bases). There are 13 residues in the CDR3. The V end was cut by 3 bases, the J end by 1 base, with 7 bases between. The germline V gene encodes CDR1 MNHEY and CDR2 SMNVEV (reference sequence). The CDR3 here is CASSFDRSYEQYF. The CDR3 bases are TGTGCCAGCAGTTTCGACAGGTCCTACGAGCAGTACTTC.

The sample holds a few counts of this clonotype. This chain uses TRBV28 with TRBJ1-2, with D tentatively TRBD1 (6 bases). The ends were cut back, 5 bases at V and 8 bases at J, with 18 bases in the middle. The CDR3 runs to 14 residues. Germline CDR1 is MDHEN and CDR2 is SYDVKM. Written as DNA, the CDR3 is TGTGCCAGCAGTGACAGGCAATCATCACGGGGCTACACCTTC. Amino acid sequence: CASSDRQSSRGYTF.

The chain uses TRBV11-2 and TRBJ2-7; 7 bases agree with TRBD1. V trimming: 1 base; J trimming: 2 bases; junction bases outside the gene matches: 2. CDR1 is SGHAT and CDR2 is FQNNGV in the germline V gene. The CDR3 runs 14 residues. This CDR3 is CASSLGQGAYEQYF. The CDR3 nucleotides read TGTGCCAGCAGCTTAGGGCAGGGGGCCTACGAGCAGTACTTC.

A few counts support this clonotype. CDR3 bases: TGTGCCAGTAGTATGGGCCCGGCCGGGCTAGCGGGTTATGACACTAGCACAGATACGCAGTATTTT. It yields the protein CASSMGPAGLAGYDTSTDTQYF. The V gene is TRBV19, the J gene TRBJ2-3; 8 bases align to TRBD2. The ends lost 3 bases at V and 0 bases at J; junction bases unmatched: 23. The CDR3 sequence is 22 residues long. Germline V gene sequence: CDR1 LNHDA, CDR2 SQIVND (reference sequence).

This clonotype was observed a few times. The V call is TRBV27, the J call TRBJ2-1; TRBD2 aligns across 10 bases. Germline trimming cut 7 bases from V and 4 bases from J; bases unmatched to any gene: 7. From germline, CDR1 is MNHEY and CDR2 SMNVEV (reference sequence). There are 15 residues in the CDR3. The CDR3 protein is CASTAGTSVYNEQFF. The CDR3 nucleotides are TGTGCCAGCACCGCCGGGACTAGCGTATACAATGAGCAGTTCTTC.

This clonotype was seen only a few times. The chain couples TRBV4-1 to TRBJ2-7; no definite D call. From germline, CDR1 is MGHRA and CDR2 YSYEKL. This CDR3 contains 15 residues. The V end lost 1 base, the J end lost 0 bases, and 10 bases lay between the germline ends. As DNA, the CDR3 is TGCGCCAGCAGCCAAGCCGCCACTATCTCCTACGAGCAGTACTTC. Translation: CASSQAATISYEQYF.

The gene calls are TRBV4-3 and TRBJ1-5; D gene uncertain. This CDR3 has 14 residues. Germline values: CDR1 LGHNA, CDR2 YSLEER. The V end lost 1 base, the J end lost 3 bases, and 7 bases lay between the germline ends. CDR3 in amino acids: CASSQGTYNQPQHF. The CDR3 nucleotides read TGCGCCAGCAGCCAAGGGACCTACAATCAGCCCCAGCATTTT.

The rearrangement links TRBV7-6 to TRBJ1-1, with 9 bases fitting TRBD1. The germline gives CDR1 SGHVS, CDR2 FNYEAQ. Trimming cost V 5 bases and J 6 bases; bases outside gene matches: 7. The CDR3 runs 14 residues. Written as DNA, the CDR3 is TGTGCCAGCAGCATCGGACAGGGGAGCCCTGAAGCTTTCTTT. Translation gives CASSIGQGSPEAFF.

V usage is TRBV2 and J usage is TRBJ2-1; 9 bases fit TRBD2. Germline lookup yields CDR1 SNHLY and CDR2 FYNNEI. The CDR3 spans 13 residues. J was trimmed by 9 bases and V by 7 bases; bases with no gene match: 7. The CDR3 here is CASTLAGYAEQFF. The CDR3 nucleotides read TGTGCCAGCACCCTAGCGGGATATGCTGAGCAGTTCTTC.

This clonotype appeared a few times. The chain links TRBV29-1 to TRBJ2-1; 10 nucleotides align to TRBD2. V was pared by 6 bases and J by 13 bases, with 15 bases of the junction left unmatched. This CDR3 contains 14 residues. From germline, CDR1 is SQVTM and CDR2 ANQGSEA. This CDR3 is CSVPPGLAGVEQFF. CDR3 in DNA: TGCAGCGTCCCCCCCGGGCTAGCGGGAGTCGAACAGTTCTTC.

Only a few counts were recorded for this clonotype. The chain employs TRBV29-1 and TRBJ2-5; 7 bases are a match to TRBD1. CDR3 length: 12 amino acids. Losses at the gene ends were 7 bases for V and 3 bases for J; bases not matched to a gene: 5. The germline V gene encodes CDR1 SQVTM and CDR2 ANQGSEA. DNA of the CDR3: TGCAGCGGCTGGGACAGCGAAGAGACCCAGTACTTC. Translation gives CSGWDSEETQYF.

This clonotype was recorded a few times. CDR3 in DNA: TGTGCCAGCAGCAGAGCGGGAGGGGTCGATGAGCAGTTCTTC. Its translation: CASSRAGGVDEQFF. The chain joins TRBV12-3 or TRBV12-4 to TRBJ2-1; 10 nucleotides line up with TRBD2. The trim removed 6 bases at V and 8 bases at J, leaving 7 bases unmatched. The CDR3 covers 14 residues.

This clonotype was counted a few times. The gene calls are TRBV25-1 and TRBJ2-7, with unresolved D. Trimming left V 1 base short and J 3 bases short, with 1 base between. CDR3 length: 11 residues. Per germline, CDR1 MGHDK and CDR2 SYGVNS. The CDR3 loop reads CASSEFYEQYF. CDR3 nucleotide sequence: TGTGCCAGCAGTGAATTCTACGAGCAGTACTTC.